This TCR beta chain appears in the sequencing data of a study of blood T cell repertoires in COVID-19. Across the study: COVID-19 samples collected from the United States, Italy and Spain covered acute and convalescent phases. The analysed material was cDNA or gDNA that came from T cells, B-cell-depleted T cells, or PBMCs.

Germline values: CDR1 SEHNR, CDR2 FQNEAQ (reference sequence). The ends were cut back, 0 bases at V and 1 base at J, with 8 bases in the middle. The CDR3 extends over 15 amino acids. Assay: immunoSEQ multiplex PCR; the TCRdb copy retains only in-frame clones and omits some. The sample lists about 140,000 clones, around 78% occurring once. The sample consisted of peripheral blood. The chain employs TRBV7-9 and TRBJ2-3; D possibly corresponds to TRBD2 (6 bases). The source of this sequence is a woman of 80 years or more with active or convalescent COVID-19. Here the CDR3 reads CASSLAGGRTDTQYF. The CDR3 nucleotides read TGTGCCAGCAGCTTAGCGGGGGGACGCACAGATACGCAGTATTTT.